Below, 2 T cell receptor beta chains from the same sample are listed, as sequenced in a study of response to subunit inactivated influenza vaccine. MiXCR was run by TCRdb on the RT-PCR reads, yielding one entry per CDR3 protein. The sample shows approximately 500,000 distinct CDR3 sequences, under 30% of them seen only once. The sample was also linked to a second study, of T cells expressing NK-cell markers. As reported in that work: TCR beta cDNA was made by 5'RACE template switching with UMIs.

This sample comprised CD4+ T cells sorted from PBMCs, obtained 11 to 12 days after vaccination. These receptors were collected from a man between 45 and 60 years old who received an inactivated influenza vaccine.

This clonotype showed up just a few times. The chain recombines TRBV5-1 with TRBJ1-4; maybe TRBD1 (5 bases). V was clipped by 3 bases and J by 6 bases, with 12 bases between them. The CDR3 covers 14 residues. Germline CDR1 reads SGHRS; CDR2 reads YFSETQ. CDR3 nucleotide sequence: TGCGCCAGCAGCTCGGGACGGCTAGATGAAAAACTGTTTTTT. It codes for CASSSGRLDEKLFF.

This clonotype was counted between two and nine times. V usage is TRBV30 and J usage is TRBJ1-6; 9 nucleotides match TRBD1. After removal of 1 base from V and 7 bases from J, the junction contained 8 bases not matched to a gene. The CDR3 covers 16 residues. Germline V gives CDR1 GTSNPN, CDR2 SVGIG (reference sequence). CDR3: CAWSGRPGQGNSPLHF. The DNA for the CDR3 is TGTGCCTGGAGTGGGCGACCGGGACAGGGAAATTCACCCCTCCACTTT.